The subject of this entry is one T cell receptor (beta chain). The data originate from a study of PD-L1 blockade in urothelial cancer. Looking at the study overall: A median of roughly 130,000 T cells was found in the blood samples.

Here immunoSEQ multiplex PCR was the method, and the copy in TCRdb shows in-frame clones only, minus some. The sample shows 35,000 to 55,000 clones, around nine tenths of them seen only once. The V and J ends lost 6 bases and 2 bases respectively, with 8 bases between them. Germline values: CDR1 LGHNT, CDR2 FRNRAP. The CDR3 contains 12 residues. Per-patient samples, pretreatment and on-treatment, numbered 1 to 8. The TCR was taken from a woman aged 55-70 years with urothelial cancer. The sequences come from PBMCs, collected around atezolizumab (anti-PD-L1) treatment. This chain uses TRBV12-5 with TRBJ2-7; D gene uncertain. Written as DNA, the CDR3 is TGTGCTAGTGGACTGGGCACCTACGAGCAGTACTTC. It specifies CASGLGTYEQYF.